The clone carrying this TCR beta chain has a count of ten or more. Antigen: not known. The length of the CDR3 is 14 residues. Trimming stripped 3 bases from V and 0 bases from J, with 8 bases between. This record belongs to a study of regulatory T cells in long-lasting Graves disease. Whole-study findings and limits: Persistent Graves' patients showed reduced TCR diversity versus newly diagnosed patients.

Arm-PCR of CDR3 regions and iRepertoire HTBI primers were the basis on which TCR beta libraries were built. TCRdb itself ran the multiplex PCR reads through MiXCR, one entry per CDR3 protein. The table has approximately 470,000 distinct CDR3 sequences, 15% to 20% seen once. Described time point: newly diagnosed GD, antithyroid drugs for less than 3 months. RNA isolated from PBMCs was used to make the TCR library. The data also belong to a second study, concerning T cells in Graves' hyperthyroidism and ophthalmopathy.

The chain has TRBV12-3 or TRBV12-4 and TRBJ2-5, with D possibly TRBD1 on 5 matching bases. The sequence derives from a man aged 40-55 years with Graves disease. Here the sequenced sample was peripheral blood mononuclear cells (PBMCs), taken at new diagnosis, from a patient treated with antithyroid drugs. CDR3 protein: CASSFRGYQETQYF. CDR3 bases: TGTGCCAGCAGTTTTAGGGGATACCAAGAGACCCAGTACTTC.